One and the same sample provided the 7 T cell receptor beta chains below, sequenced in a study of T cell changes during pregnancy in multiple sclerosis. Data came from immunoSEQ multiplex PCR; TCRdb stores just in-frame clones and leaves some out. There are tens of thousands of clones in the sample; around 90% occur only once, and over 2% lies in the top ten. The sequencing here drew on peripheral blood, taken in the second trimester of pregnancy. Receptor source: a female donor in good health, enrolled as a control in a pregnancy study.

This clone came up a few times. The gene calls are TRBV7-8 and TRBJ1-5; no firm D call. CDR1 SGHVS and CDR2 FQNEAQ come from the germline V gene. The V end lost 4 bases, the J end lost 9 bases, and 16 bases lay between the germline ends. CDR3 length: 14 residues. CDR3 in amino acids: CASSSDGLRAPQHF. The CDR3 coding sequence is TGTGCCAGCAGCTCGGACGGGCTGAGGGCGCCCCAGCATTTT.

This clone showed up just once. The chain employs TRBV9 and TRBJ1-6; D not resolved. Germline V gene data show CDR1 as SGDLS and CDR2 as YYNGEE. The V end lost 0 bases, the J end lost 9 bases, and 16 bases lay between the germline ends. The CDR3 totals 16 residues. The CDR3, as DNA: TGTGCCAGCAGCGTAGGTGGGCCACTCGGAGGTTCACCCCTCCACTTT. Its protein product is CASSVGGPLGGSPLHF.

The DNA of the CDR3 is TGTGCCAGCAGCTTTTATACCTCACGGGAGACCCAGTACTTC. Its protein product is CASSFYTSRETQYF. The V gene is TRBV5-4, the J gene TRBJ2-5; D remains unclear. This CDR3 contains 14 residues. The V gene lost 2 bases and the J gene lost 5 bases, with 13 bases spanning the gap. Germline lookup yields CDR1 SGHNT and CDR2 YYREEE (reference sequence).

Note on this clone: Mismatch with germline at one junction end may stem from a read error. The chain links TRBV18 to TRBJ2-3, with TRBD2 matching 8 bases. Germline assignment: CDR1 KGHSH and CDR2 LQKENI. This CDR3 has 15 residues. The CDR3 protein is CASSPAGGNTNTQYF. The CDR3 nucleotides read TGTGCCAGCTCACCAGCGGGGGGTAACACAAATACGCAGTATTTT.

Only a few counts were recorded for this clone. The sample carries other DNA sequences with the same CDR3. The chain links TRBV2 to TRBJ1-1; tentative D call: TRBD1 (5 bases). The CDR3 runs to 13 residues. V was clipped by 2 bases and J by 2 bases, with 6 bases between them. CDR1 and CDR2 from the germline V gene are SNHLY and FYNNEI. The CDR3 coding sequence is TGTGCCAGCAGTGAAAGGGGAAACACTGAAGCTTTCTTT. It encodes CASSERGNTEAFF.

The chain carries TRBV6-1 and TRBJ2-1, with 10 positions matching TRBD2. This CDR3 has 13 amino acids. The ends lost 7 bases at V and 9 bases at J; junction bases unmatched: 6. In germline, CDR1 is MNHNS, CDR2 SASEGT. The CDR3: CASNDSGGTEQFF. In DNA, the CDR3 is TGTGCCAGCAATGATAGCGGGGGGACTGAGCAGTTCTTC.

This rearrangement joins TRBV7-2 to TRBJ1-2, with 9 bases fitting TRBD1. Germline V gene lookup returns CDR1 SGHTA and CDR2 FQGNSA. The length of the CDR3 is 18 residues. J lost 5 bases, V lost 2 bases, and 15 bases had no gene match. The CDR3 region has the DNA TGTGCCAGCAGCTTAAGTGGGACAGGGAGGGGGAACTTTTATGGCTACACCTTC. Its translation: CASSLSGTGRGNFYGYTF.